These 13 T cell receptor beta chains came from one sample sequenced in a study of OX40 agonist ivuxolimab in advanced cancers. Sequencing was performed with immunoSEQ multiplex PCR; in TCRdb, only in-frame clones are kept and a portion is missing. The sample shows more than 95,000 clones, 70% to 90% of them seen only once. The sample was CD4+ or CD8+ T cells sorted from blood, taken in a trial of the OX40 agonist ivuxolimab. All receptors derive from an adult with an advanced solid tumor such as melanoma, head and neck, liver or kidney cancer.

This rearrangement joins TRBV30 to TRBJ1-6; unclear D gene. Germline CDR1 reads GTSNPN; CDR2 reads SVGIG (reference sequence). V lost 1 base, J lost 0 bases, and 10 bases lay in between. The CDR3 sequence is 16 residues long. The CDR3: CAWSEKASSYNSPLHF. CDR3 DNA sequence: TGTGCCTGGAGTGAGAAGGCCAGCTCCTATAATTCACCCCTCCACTTT.

The DNA for the CDR3 is TGTGCCTGGATGAGGACAGGGTTGACAGATACGCAGTATTTT. It specifies CAWMRTGLTDTQYF. The rearrangement uses TRBV30 and TRBJ2-3, with 8 positions matching TRBD1. Unmatched junction bases numbered 6, after V lost 4 bases and J lost 3 bases. The germline V gene has CDR1 GTSNPN and CDR2 SVGIG (reference sequence). The CDR3 has 14 amino acids.

This clone was seen just once. This sequence joins TRBV7-2 and TRBJ2-7, with TRBD2 matching over 15 bases. Germline V gene lookup returns CDR1 SGHTA and CDR2 FQGNSA. V lost 8 bases and J lost 6; bases outside the gene matches: 5. The CDR3 is made up of 14 amino acids. In DNA form, the CDR3 reads TGTGCCAGCGGACTAGCGGGGGGGCTAGGCGAGCAGTACTTC. Translating gives CASGLAGGLGEQYF.

The chain is built from TRBV7-2 and TRBJ1-2; 7 bases line up with TRBD1. CDR3 length: 13 amino acids. J was trimmed by 4 bases and V by 5 bases; bases with no gene match: 4. Looked up from germline, CDR1 is SGHTA and CDR2 is FQGNSA. DNA for the CDR3: TGTGCCAGCAGCACCCGGGACAGCTATGGCTACACCTTC. It specifies CASSTRDSYGYTF.

The chain is built from TRBV2 and TRBJ2-7; either TRBD1 or TRBD2 may fit D (5 bases each). V dropped 6 bases and J dropped 2 bases, with 11 bases sitting between them. CDR3 length: 13 amino acids. Looked up from germline, CDR1 is SNHLY and CDR2 is FYNNEI. The CDR3 protein is CASRPGPTYEQYF. CDR3 DNA: TGTGCCAGCAGACCGGGACCCACCTACGAGCAGTACTTC.

This chain joins TRBV2 and TRBJ2-2, with 9 bases lining up with TRBD1. CDR1 is SNHLY, CDR2 FYNNEI, per germline. V shed 5 bases, J shed 4 bases, and the junction held 8 bases outside the gene matches. This CDR3 is built from 16 residues. The DNA for the CDR3 is TGTGCCAGCAGTTCCCCGGACAGGGGAAGCACCGGGGAGCTGTTTTTT. Protein: CASSSPDRGSTGELFF.

The chain combines TRBV19 with TRBJ1-5; D remains unclear. Trimming stripped 3 bases from V and 3 bases from J, with 9 bases between. Germline V gives CDR1 LNHDA, CDR2 SQIVND (reference sequence). This CDR3 has 14 amino acids. This CDR3 is CASSIGRVNQPQHF. The CDR3 nucleotides read TGTGCCAGTAGTATCGGGAGGGTCAATCAGCCCCAGCATTTT.

The chain employs TRBV7-2 and TRBJ2-1; TRBD1 agrees at 9 bases. With V trimmed by 6 bases and J by 2 bases, 5 bases remained unmatched. Germline CDR1 is SGHTA and CDR2 is FQGNSA. The CDR3 loop spans 15 amino acids. The DNA for the CDR3 is TGTGCCAGCAGTATGGGACAGGGTCCCTACAATGAGCAGTTCTTC. This gives the protein CASSMGQGPYNEQFF.

This chain uses TRBV7-8 with TRBJ1-2, with D possibly TRBD1 on 6 matching bases. Germline V gene sequence: CDR1 SGHVS, CDR2 FQNEAQ. The CDR3 runs 14 residues. V lost 5 bases to trimming and J lost 0 bases, with 10 bases between them. The CDR3 here is CASSPGTTNYGYTF. In DNA, the CDR3 is TGTGCCAGCAGCCCAGGGACAACTAACTATGGCTACACCTTC.

The chain has TRBV7-2 and TRBJ2-3; 8 bases agree with TRBD1. Looked up from germline, CDR1 is SGHTA and CDR2 is FQGNSA. Losses at the gene ends were 3 bases for V and 1 base for J; bases not matched to a gene: 6. CDR3 size: 16 residues. The CDR3 DNA sequence: TGTGCCAGCAGCTTTCTGGGGACAGGAGGCACAGATACGCAGTATTTT. Protein product: CASSFLGTGGTDTQYF.

This chain joins TRBV2 and TRBJ1-3; TRBD1 aligns across 11 bases. This CDR3 has 14 amino acids. CDR1 and CDR2 from the germline V gene are SNHLY and FYNNEI. V gave up 6 bases and J gave up 2 bases; unmatched junction bases: 0. DNA of the CDR3: TGTGCCAGCAGGGGACAGGGGGCTGGAAACACCATATATTTT. Encoded protein: CASRGQGAGNTIYF.

The gene calls are TRBV19 and TRBJ1-1; D possibly corresponds to TRBD1 (5 bases). Germline-derived CDR1 and CDR2 are LNHDA and SQIVND (reference sequence). Deletions cut 5 bases from V and 1 base from J, with 11 bases between. This CDR3 spans 14 amino acids. CDR3 sequence (DNA): TGTGCCAGTAGTCCCCGGGACCAGAACACTGAAGCTTTCTTT. It translates to CASSPRDQNTEAFF.

The chain carries TRBV6-6 and TRBJ1-2; 9 positions agree with TRBD1. J gave up 7 bases and V 7 bases, and 10 bases lay outside the gene matches. Germline assignment: CDR1 MNHNY and CDR2 SVGAGI (reference sequence). The CDR3 runs to 14 residues. In DNA form, the CDR3 reads TGTGCCAGCACTATAACCGACAGGGGGGTTGGCTACACCTTC. Residues: CASTITDRGVGYTF.